Listed below are T cell receptor beta chains from one sample, sequenced in a study of blood T cell repertoires in COVID-19. The repertoire was sequenced with immunoSEQ multiplex PCR; TCRdb's copy has only in-frame clones and lacks some. Of 40,000 to 45,000 clones in the sample, roughly 88% were seen once. The sample comprised peripheral blood. The receptors stem from a man aged 60 to 69 with active COVID-19. Both conserved end residues are part of each CDR3. A D gene is named only where the DNA matches it firmly. The size entry is marked missing in some rows and otherwise reads once, few, many or a size class.

size | J | V | D | CDR3 | DNA
NA | TRBJ1-3 | TRBV2 | NA | CASSGGSSGNTIYF | TGTGCCAGCAGTGGGGGCAGCTCTGGAAACACCATATATTTT
NA | TRBJ1-6 | TRBV9 | TRBD1 | CASSAAGTGGISPLHF | TGTGCCAGCAGCGCCGCCGGGACAGGGGGTATTTCACCCCTCCACTTT
NA | TRBJ2-3 | TRBV4-1 | TRBD1 | CASSPGQGSSTDTQYF | TGCGCCAGCAGCCCCGGACAGGGATCATCCACAGATACGCAGTATTTT
once | TRBJ2-3 | TRBV7-3 | TRBD2 | CASTDKKREEGTQYF | TGTGCCAGCACCGACAAGAAGCGGGAGGAGGGTACGCAGTATTTT
NA | TRBJ2-7 | TRBV6-2/TRBV6-3 | NA | CASSYTGVYEQYF | TGTGCCAGCAGTTACACAGGCGTCTACGAGCAGTACTTC
NA | TRBJ2-5 | TRBV27 | TRBD2 | CASSFGTSGSSETQYF | TGTGCCAGCAGTTTCGGGACTAGCGGGAGCAGTGAGACCCAGTACTTC
NA | TRBJ2-7 | TRBV25-1 | TRBD1 | CASSWGTGIYEQYF | TGTGCCAGCAGCTGGGGGACAGGTATTTACGAGCAGTACTTC
NA | TRBJ2-3 | TRBV29-1 | TRBD2 | CSAPWDAGGATQYF | TGCAGCGCGCCATGGGACGCCGGGGGGGCCACGCAGTATTTT
NA | TRBJ2-7 | TRBV29-1 | NA | CSVRRDSTTYEQYF | TGCAGCGTTCGCCGGGACTCGACCACCTACGAGCAGTACTTC
NA | TRBJ1-5 | TRBV6-5 | TRBD1 | CASSSAGGDQPQHF | TGTGCCAGCAGTTCAGCAGGGGGCGATCAGCCCCAGCATTTT
NA | TRBJ2-2 | TRBV9 | TRBD1 | CASSPLPGQGGAGELFF | TGTGCCAGCAGCCCGCTACCGGGACAGGGAGGCGCCGGGGAGCTGTTTTTT
NA | TRBJ2-3 | TRBV4-1 | TRBD2 | CASRRGAGAADTQYF | TGCGCCAGCAGACGGGGTGCGGGAGCGGCAGATACGCAGTATTTT
NA | TRBJ2-1 | TRBV9 | TRBD2 | CASSGLAGGHNEQFF | TGTGCCAGCAGCGGACTAGCGGGAGGCCACAATGAGCAGTTCTTC
NA | TRBJ2-2 | TRBV5-1 | TRBD1 | CASTSTGVTGELFF | TGCGCCAGCACCTCGACAGGGGTAACCGGGGAGCTGTTTTTT
NA | TRBJ1-2 | TRBV19 | NA | CASSTRAGGYTF | TGTGCCAGTAGTACAAGGGCGGGTGGCTACACCTTC
NA | TRBJ1-2 | TRBV30 | NA | CAWSVTLKRTPGDYGYTF | TGTGCCTGGAGTGTAACCCTAAAAAGGACTCCAGGGGACTATGGCTACACCTTC
NA | TRBJ2-7 | TRBV10-3 | NA | CAISDPNLPEIPYEQYF | TGTGCCATCAGTGATCCAAACTTGCCCGAGATCCCCTACGAGCAGTACTTC
NA | TRBJ2-1 | TRBV5-6 | NA | CASSPNYNEQFF | TGTGCCAGCAGCCCTAACTACAATGAGCAGTTCTTC
NA | TRBJ2-2 | TRBV2 | TRBD1 | CASTPGQPNTGELFF | TGTGCCAGCACCCCGGGACAGCCGAACACCGGGGAGCTGTTTTTT
NA | TRBJ1-6 | TRBV7-6 | NA | CASSSIKQGASSPLHF | TGTGCCAGCAGCTCGATAAAACAGGGCGCGTCTTCACCCCTCCACTTT
NA | TRBJ2-7 | TRBV3-1/TRBV3-2 | NA | CASSQDWRQQYF | TGTGCCAGCAGCCAAGATTGGAGGCAACAGTACTTC
NA | TRBJ2-7 | TRBV29-1 | NA | CSVEGGGAAGGAEQYF | TGCAGCGTTGAAGGGGGAGGGGCAGCCGGGGGCGCCGAGCAGTACTTC
once | TRBJ2-5 | TRBV4-1 | TRBD2 | CASSPRAGLAGDGETQYF | TGCGCCAGCAGCCCGAGGGCGGGACTAGCGGGAGATGGGGAGACCCAGTACTTC
NA | TRBJ1-2 | TRBV19 | NA | CASSGNAANYGYTF | TGTGCCAGCTCGGGGAACGCAGCTAACTATGGCTACACCTTC
NA | TRBJ2-5 | TRBV29-1 | NA | CSVVSGGEETQYF | TGCAGCGTTGTATCCGGAGGGGAAGAGACCCAGTACTTC
NA | TRBJ2-5 | TRBV6-4 | TRBD2 | CASSDSAGEGETQYF | TGTGCCAGCAGTGACTCGGCGGGAGAGGGAGAGACCCAGTACTTC
few | TRBJ1-1 | TRBV5-1 | NA | CASRQVTNTEAFF | TGCGCCAGCAGACAGGTTACGAACACTGAAGCTTTCTTT
NA | TRBJ2-1 | TRBV11-2 | NA | CASSRKGGASYNEQFF | TGTGCCAGCAGCCGTAAGGGCGGGGCCTCCTACAATGAGCAGTTCTTC
NA | TRBJ2-1 | TRBV10-3 | NA | CAISDGDSGLSSYNEQFF | TGTGCCATCAGTGATGGTGATAGCGGCCTGAGCTCCTACAATGAGCAGTTCTTC
NA | TRBJ2-1 | TRBV7-8 | TRBD2 | CASSLTGGLPYNEQFF | TGTGCCAGCAGCTTAACGGGGGGGCTCCCTTACAATGAGCAGTTCTTC
NA | TRBJ1-2 | TRBV6-2/TRBV6-3 | NA | CASSYRAGTNFYGYTF | TGTGCCAGCAGTTATAGGGCCGGGACAAACTTCTATGGCTACACCTTC
once | TRBJ2-3 | TRBV11-2 | NA | CASSLGFGESDTQYF | TGTGCCAGCAGCTTAGGCTTCGGGGAATCCGATACGCAGTATTTT
once | TRBJ2-7 | TRBV25-1 | TRBD2 | CASSELASGRREQYF | TGTGCCAGCAGTGAATTGGCTAGCGGGCGACGCGAGCAGTACTTC
NA | TRBJ2-7 | TRBV3-1/TRBV3-2 | TRBD2 | CASSQGLGLGDSYEQYF | TGTGCCAGCAGCCAAGGCCTGGGACTAGGAGATTCCTACGAGCAGTACTTC
NA | TRBJ2-3 | TRBV3-1/TRBV3-2 | NA | CASSFSGDTQYF | TGTGCCAGCAGCTTCTCGGGGGATACGCAGTATTTT
NA | TRBJ2-3 | TRBV4-3 | NA | CASSQGTGGTDTQYF | TGCGCCAGCAGCCAAGGGACGGGAGGCACAGATACGCAGTATTTT
NA | TRBJ2-3 | TRBV11-3 | TRBD1 | CASSVTGLDTQYF | TGTGCCAGCAGCGTGACAGGGTTGGATACGCAGTATTTT
NA | TRBJ1-2 | TRBV19 | NA | CASSIAHSGYTF | TGTGCCAGTAGTATTGCCCATAGCGGCTACACCTTC
NA | TRBJ2-7 | TRBV7-2 | TRBD1 | CASSLALDRAHWLEQYF | TGTGCCAGCAGCTTAGCGTTGGACAGGGCCCATTGGTTAGAGCAGTACTTC
once | TRBJ1-5 | TRBV10-3 | NA | CAISAGRSNQPQHF | TGTGCCATCAGTGCCGGGAGGTCCAATCAGCCCCAGCATTTT
few | TRBJ2-3 | TRBV4-1 | TRBD2 | CASSQDQTGGPYMVTQYF | TGCGCCAGCAGCCAAGATCAAACGGGAGGGCCCTACATGGTTACGCAGTATTTT
NA | TRBJ2-7 | TRBV18 | NA | CASSLFGGYEQYF | TGTGCCAGCTCCCTCTTCGGCGGCTACGAGCAGTACTTC
NA | TRBJ2-7 | TRBV11-2 | NA | CASSFEQTYEQYF | TGTGCCAGCAGCTTCGAACAGACCTACGAGCAGTACTTC
few | TRBJ1-2 | TRBV19 | TRBD1 | CASSILSGTGESYGYTF | TGTGCCAGTAGTATCCTATCCGGGACAGGTGAAAGCTATGGCTACACCTTC
NA | TRBJ2-1 | TRBV27 | TRBD2 | CASSGLAGVYNEQFF | TGTGCCAGCAGTGGACTAGCGGGGGTTTACAATGAGCAGTTCTTC
NA | TRBJ2-1 | TRBV10-3 | TRBD2 | CAISPGLVEQFF | TGTGCCATCAGCCCTGGACTAGTTGAGCAGTTCTTC
NA | TRBJ2-7 | TRBV3-1/TRBV3-2 | NA | CASSQAGREHEQYF | TGTGCCAGCAGCCAAGCGGGACGGGAGCACGAGCAGTACTTC
NA | TRBJ2-6 | TRBV9 | NA | CASSVAGANVLTF | TGTGCCAGCAGCGTCGCTGGGGCCAACGTCCTGACTTTC